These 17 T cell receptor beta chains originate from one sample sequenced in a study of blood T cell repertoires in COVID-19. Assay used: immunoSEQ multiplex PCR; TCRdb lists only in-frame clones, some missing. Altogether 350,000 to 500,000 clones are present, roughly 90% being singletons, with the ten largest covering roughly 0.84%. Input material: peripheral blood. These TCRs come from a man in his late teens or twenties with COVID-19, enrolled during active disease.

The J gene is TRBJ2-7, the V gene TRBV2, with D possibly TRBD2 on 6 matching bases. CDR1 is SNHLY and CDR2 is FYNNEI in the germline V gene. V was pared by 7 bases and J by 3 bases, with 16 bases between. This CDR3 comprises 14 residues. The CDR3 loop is CASIGGSSVYEQYF. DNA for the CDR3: TGTGCCAGCATCGGAGGGAGTTCCGTCTACGAGCAGTACTTC.

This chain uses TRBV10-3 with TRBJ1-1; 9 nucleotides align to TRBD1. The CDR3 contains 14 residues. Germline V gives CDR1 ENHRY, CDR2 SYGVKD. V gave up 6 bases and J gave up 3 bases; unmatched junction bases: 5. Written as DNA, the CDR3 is TGTGCCATCAGGAAACAGGGGGCCGACACTGAAGCTTTCTTT. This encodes CAIRKQGADTEAFF.

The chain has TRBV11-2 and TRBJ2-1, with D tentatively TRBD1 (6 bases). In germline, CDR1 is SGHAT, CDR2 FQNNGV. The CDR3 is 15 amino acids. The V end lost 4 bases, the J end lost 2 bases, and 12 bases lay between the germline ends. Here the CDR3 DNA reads TGTGCCAGCAGCTCCCGAACAGGGACCTACAATGAGCAGTTCTTC. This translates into CASSSRTGTYNEQFF.

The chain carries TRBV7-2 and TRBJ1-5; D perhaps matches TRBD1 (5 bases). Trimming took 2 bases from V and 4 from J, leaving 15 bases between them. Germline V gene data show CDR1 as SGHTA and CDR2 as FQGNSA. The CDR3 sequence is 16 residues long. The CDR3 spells CASSLIVRDGNQPQHF. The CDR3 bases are TGTGCCAGCAGCTTAATCGTCAGGGATGGGAATCAGCCCCAGCATTTT.

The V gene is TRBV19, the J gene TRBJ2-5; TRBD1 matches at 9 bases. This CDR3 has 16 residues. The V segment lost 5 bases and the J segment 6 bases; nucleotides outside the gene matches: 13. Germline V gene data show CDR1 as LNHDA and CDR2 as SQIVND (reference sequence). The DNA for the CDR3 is TGTGCCAGTAGTCCAGGGGGGACAGGGACCGTGAAGACCCAGTACTTC. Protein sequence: CASSPGGTGTVKTQYF.

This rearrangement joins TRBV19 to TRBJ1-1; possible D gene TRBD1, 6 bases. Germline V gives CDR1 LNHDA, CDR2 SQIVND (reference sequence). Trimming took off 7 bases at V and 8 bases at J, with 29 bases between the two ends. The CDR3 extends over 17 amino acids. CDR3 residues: CASTPSTGKVVHSEAFF. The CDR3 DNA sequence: TGTGCCAGTACCCCTTCCACAGGGAAAGTTGTACATTCGGAAGCTTTCTTT.

The CDR3 sequence is CASSSPGSGGLNEQFF. The CDR3 coding sequence is TGTGCCAGCAGCTCGCCGGGCAGCGGGGGTCTTAATGAGCAGTTCTTC. J is TRBJ2-1 and V is TRBV7-9, with 8 bases identical to TRBD2. V dropped 4 bases and J dropped 7; count of bases not matched to a gene: 12. The CDR3 runs to 16 residues. Germline V gene lookup returns CDR1 SEHNR and CDR2 FQNEAQ (reference sequence).

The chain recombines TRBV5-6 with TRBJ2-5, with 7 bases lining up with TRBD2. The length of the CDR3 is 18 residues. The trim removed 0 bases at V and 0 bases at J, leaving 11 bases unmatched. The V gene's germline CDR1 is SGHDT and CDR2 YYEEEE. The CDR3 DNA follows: TGTGCCAGCAGCTTGGGTCCCCCGGGACTATCCTACCAAGAGACCCAGTACTTC. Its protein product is CASSLGPPGLSYQETQYF.

CDR3 sequence reads: CASSELAGVYEQYF. The CDR3 DNA follows: TGTGCCAGCAGTGAACTAGCGGGAGTCTACGAGCAGTACTTC. J is TRBJ2-7 and V is TRBV2, with 10 bases fitting TRBD2. Germline CDR1 and CDR2: SNHLY and FYNNEI. The junction had 1 base not matched to a gene; V was cut back by 2 bases and J by 3 bases. The CDR3 has 14 amino acids.

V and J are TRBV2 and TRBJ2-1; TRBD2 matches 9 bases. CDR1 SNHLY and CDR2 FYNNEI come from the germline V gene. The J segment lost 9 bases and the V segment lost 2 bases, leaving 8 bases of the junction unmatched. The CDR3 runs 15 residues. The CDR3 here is CASSERTSVKSEQFF. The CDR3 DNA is TGTGCCAGCAGTGAAAGGACTAGCGTTAAGTCTGAGCAGTTCTTC. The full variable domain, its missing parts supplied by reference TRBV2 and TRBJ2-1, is EPEVTQTPSHQVTQMGQEVILRCVPISNHLYFYWYRQILGQKVEFLVSFYNNEISEKSEIFDDQFSVERPDGSNFTLKIRSTKLEDSAMYFCASSERTSVKSEQFFGPGTRLTVL.

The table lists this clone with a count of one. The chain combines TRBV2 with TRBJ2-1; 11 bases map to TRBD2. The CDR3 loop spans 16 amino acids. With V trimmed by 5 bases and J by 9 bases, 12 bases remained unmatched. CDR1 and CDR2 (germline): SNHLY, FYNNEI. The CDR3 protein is CASSLYSGRAGVEQFF. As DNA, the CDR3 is TGTGCCAGCAGTTTATATAGCGGGAGGGCCGGGGTTGAGCAGTTCTTC. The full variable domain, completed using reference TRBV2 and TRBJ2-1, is EPEVTQTPSHQVTQMGQEVILRCVPISNHLYFYWYRQILGQKVEFLVSFYNNEISEKSEIFDDQFSVERPDGSNFTLKIRSTKLEDSAMYFCASSLYSGRAGVEQFFGPGTRLTVL.

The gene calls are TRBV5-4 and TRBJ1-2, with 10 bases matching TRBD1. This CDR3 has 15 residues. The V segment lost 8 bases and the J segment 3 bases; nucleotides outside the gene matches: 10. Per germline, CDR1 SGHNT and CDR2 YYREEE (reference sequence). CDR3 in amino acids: CASRDRGKGYYGYTF. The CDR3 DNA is TGTGCCAGTAGGGACAGGGGAAAAGGTTACTATGGCTACACCTTC.

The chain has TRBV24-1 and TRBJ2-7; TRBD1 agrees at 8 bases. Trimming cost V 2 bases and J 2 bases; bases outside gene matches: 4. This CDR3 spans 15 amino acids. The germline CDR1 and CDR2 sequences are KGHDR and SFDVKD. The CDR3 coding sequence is TGTGCCACCAGTGATTCGGGACAGGCTCCCTACGAGCAGTACTTC. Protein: CATSDSGQAPYEQYF.

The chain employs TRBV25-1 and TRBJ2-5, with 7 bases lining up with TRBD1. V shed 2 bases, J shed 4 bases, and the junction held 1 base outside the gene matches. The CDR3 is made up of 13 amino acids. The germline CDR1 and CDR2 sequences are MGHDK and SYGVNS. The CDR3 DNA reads TGTGCCAGCAGTGAACCAGGGGGAGAGACCCAGTACTTC. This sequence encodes CASSEPGGETQYF.

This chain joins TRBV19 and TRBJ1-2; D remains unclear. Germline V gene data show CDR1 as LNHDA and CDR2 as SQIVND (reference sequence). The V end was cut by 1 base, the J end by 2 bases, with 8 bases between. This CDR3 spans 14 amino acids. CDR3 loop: CASSIAYSNYGYTF. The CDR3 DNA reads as TGTGCCAGTAGTATAGCGTACAGCAACTATGGCTACACCTTC.

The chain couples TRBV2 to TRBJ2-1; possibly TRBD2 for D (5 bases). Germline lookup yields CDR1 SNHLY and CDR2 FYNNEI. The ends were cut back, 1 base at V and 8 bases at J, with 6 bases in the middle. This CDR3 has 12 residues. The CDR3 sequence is CASSEGRDEQFF. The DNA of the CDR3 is TGTGCCAGCAGTGAAGGGCGGGATGAGCAGTTCTTC. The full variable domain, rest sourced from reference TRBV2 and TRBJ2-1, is EPEVTQTPSHQVTQMGQEVILRCVPISNHLYFYWYRQILGQKVEFLVSFYNNEISEKSEIFDDQFSVERPDGSNFTLKIRSTKLEDSAMYFCASSEGRDEQFFGPGTRLTVL.

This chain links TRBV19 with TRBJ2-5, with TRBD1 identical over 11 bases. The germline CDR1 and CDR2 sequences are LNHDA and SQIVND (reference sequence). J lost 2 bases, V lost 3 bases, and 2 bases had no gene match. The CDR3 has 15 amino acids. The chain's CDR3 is CASSMWDRGQETQYF. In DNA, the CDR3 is TGTGCCAGTAGTATGTGGGACAGGGGGCAAGAGACCCAGTACTTC.